This section outlines one T cell receptor beta chain sequence together with its context. Trimming removed 5 bases from V and 0 bases from J, with 13 bases in between. The germline gives CDR1 LNHNV, CDR2 YYDKDF (reference sequence). This CDR3 spans 15 amino acids. Method: immunoSEQ multiplex PCR; TCRdb's copy keeps in-frame clones and lacks some. The data contain 200,000 to 250,000 clones, more than 85% of them singletons. This entry comes from a study of blood T cell repertoires in COVID-19. The source material was PBMCs or T cells enriched from blood (not recorded which). This clonotype was sampled from a woman aged 45-65 years who had recovered from COVID-19. The chain combines TRBV15 with TRBJ1-1; the D gene is possibly TRBD1 (5 bases). The CDR3 coding sequence is TGTGCCACCAGCGTGGGGCTCAGGATGAACACTGAAGCTTTCTTT. Protein sequence: CATSVGLRMNTEAFF.